The 15 T cell receptor beta chains below come from one sample, sequenced in a study of spatial heterogeneity in lung cancer. Time point: sample taken at primary tumor resection. Whole RNA, isolated from tumor, nontumor lung or frozen PBMC, was sequenced without prior sorting. MiXCR, applied by TCRdb to the 5' RACE reads, yields one record per CDR3 protein. The sample has around 8,000 distinct CDR3 sequences; roughly 8.6% are singletons. This sample comprised PBMCs, obtained at surgery. The receptors here all came from a male donor with early-stage non-small cell lung cancer.

This clonotype is categorized as medium-sized (0.01 to 0.1%). The size of this beta chain means little, since it is a stray read in a library made for alpha chains. J is TRBJ1-2 and V is TRBV7-3; no clear D. V gave up 3 bases and J gave up 2 bases, with 7 bases separating them. Germline values: CDR1 SGHTA, CDR2 FQGTGA. This CDR3 has 13 amino acids. CDR3 sequence: CASSFNSNYGYTF. CDR3 sequence (DNA): TGTGCCAGCAGCTTTAACTCCAACTATGGCTACACCTTC.

The sample holds many counts of this clonotype. The library was prepared for alpha chains; this beta chain is a stray read, so its frequency means little. The chain links TRBV20-1 to TRBJ2-3; the match to TRBD2 covers 12 bases. The CDR3 runs 20 residues. Trimming at V came to 0 bases and at J to 4 bases, leaving 17 bases not matched to a gene. The germline gives CDR1 DFQATT, CDR2 SNEGSKA (reference sequence). The chain's CDR3 is CSARDSFWSSGRAIADTQYF. For the CDR3, the DNA is TGCAGTGCTAGAGATTCGTTTTGGTCTAGCGGGAGGGCCATCGCAGATACGCAGTATTTT.

This clonotype was counted ten times or more. The library was prepared for alpha chains; this beta chain is a stray read, so its frequency means little. The chain combines TRBV27 with TRBJ2-7, with D possibly being TRBD2 (5 bases). Germline V gene lookup returns CDR1 MNHEY and CDR2 SMNVEV (reference sequence). V lost 6 bases to trimming and J lost 4 bases, with 16 bases between them. The CDR3 consists of 14 residues. The CDR3, as DNA: TGTGCCAGCAGAGCCAACGCGGGCCCTTACGAGCAGTACTTC. This codes for CASRANAGPYEQYF.

This clonotype rates as medium-sized. This beta chain represents an off-target read in a library built for alpha chains; its size is of limited meaning. CDR3 bases: TGTGCCAGCAGCTTTGCTGCAGCCTATTCCGTCAATGAGCAGTTCTTC. It translates to CASSFAAAYSVNEQFF. The chain couples TRBV9 to TRBJ2-1; D uncertain. Trimming took off 4 bases at V and 6 bases at J, with 20 bases between the two ends. The CDR3 covers 16 residues. The germline CDR1 and CDR2 sequences are SGDLS and YYNGEE.

In its sample, this clonotype was seen many times. Within a library made for alpha chains, this beta chain is off target, and its count is uninformative. This chain uses TRBV5-1 with TRBJ1-6; TRBD1 matches 10 bases. CDR3 length: 16 amino acids. V lost 3 bases, J lost 9 bases, and 9 bases stayed unmatched. Germline V gene lookup returns CDR1 SGHRS and CDR2 YFSETQ. CDR3: CASSSSRQGAGSPLHF. For the CDR3, the DNA is TGCGCCAGCAGCTCCTCTAGACAGGGGGCTGGTTCACCCCTCCACTTT.

This clonotype occurred many times. For a library built for alpha chains, this beta chain is a stray read; little rests on its size. This chain joins TRBV28 and TRBJ2-1; D is tentatively TRBD1 or TRBD2 (5 bases each). Germline-derived CDR1 and CDR2 are MDHEN and SYDVKM. This CDR3 comprises 12 residues. Trimming shortened V by 3 bases and J by 7 bases, and 7 bases separated the two germline ends. The chain's CDR3 is CASSFWGNEQFF. The DNA for the CDR3 is TGTGCCAGCAGTTTTTGGGGGAATGAGCAGTTCTTC.

In its sample, this clonotype was seen many times. For a library built for alpha chains, this beta chain is a stray read; little rests on its size. Written as DNA, the CDR3 is TGTGCCAGCAGTCCAAGACTAGCGGGAAGGGAGACCCAGTACTTC. As protein: CASSPRLAGRETQYF. The chain carries TRBV27 and TRBJ2-5; 11 nucleotides line up with TRBD2. The CDR3 runs 15 residues. The germline V gene encodes CDR1 MNHEY and CDR2 SMNVEV (reference sequence). With 5 bases clipped from V and 5 bases from J, the junction kept 7 bases outside the gene matches.

This clonotype was seen at least ten times. The library was designed around alpha chains, so this beta chain is a stray read whose abundance carries little weight. The chain uses TRBV4-1 and TRBJ2-3; 12 bases are shared with TRBD2. V shed 1 base and J 4 bases; nucleotides not matched to a gene: 6. Germline-derived CDR1 and CDR2 are MGHRA and YSYEKL. CDR3 length: 17 amino acids. The CDR3 sequence is CASSQVGLAGSADTQYF. The DNA of the CDR3 is TGCGCCAGCAGCCAAGTTGGACTAGCGGGATCCGCAGATACGCAGTATTTT.

There are many counts of this clonotype. A library made for alpha chains picked up this beta chain off target, so its size means little. The genes are TRBV19 and TRBJ2-3, with D possibly being TRBD1 (5 bases). CDR1 is LNHDA and CDR2 is SQIVND in the germline V gene (reference sequence). Trimming left V 3 bases short and J 0 bases short, with 10 bases between. The CDR3 is made up of 15 amino acids. CDR3 amino acids: CASSIDRSSTDTQYF. The CDR3 DNA is TGTGCCAGTAGTATTGACAGAAGTAGCACAGATACGCAGTATTTT.

Relative to its sample, this clonotype is medium-sized. This beta chain is an off-target read within a library intended for alpha chains, so its frequency means little. The chain is built from TRBV24-1 and TRBJ2-1; perhaps D is TRBD1 or TRBD2 (6 bases each). Per germline, CDR1 KGHDR and CDR2 SFDVKD. The V end was cut by 5 bases, the J end by 10 bases, with 8 bases between. The CDR3 loop spans 11 amino acids. The CDR3 loop reads CATSGGGEQFF. The CDR3 DNA follows: TGTGCCACCAGTGGAGGGGGGGAGCAGTTCTTC.

This clonotype is medium-sized (0.01 to 0.1%). The germline gene is not matched at one end of the junction; a read error may be the cause. This beta chain was picked up by a library intended for alpha chains and is off target, so its count carries little meaning. The chain joins TRBV29-1 to TRBJ2-7; no clear D gene. Per germline, CDR1 SQVTM and CDR2 ANQGSEA. This CDR3 is built from 11 residues. CDR3 sequence: CSVEDTYEQYF. The CDR3 nucleotides are TGCAGCGTGGAAGATACCTACGAGCAGTACTTC.

This clonotype was observed at least ten times. The library was built for alpha chains, so this beta chain is an off-target read and its size means little. The CDR3 reads CASSQDGGSQPQHF. As DNA, the CDR3 is TGTGCCAGCAGCCAAGATGGGGGTTCTCAGCCCCAGCATTTT. The chain carries TRBV4-2 and TRBJ1-5; possible D gene TRBD1, 5 bases. The germline V gene encodes CDR1 LGHNA and CDR2 YNFKEQ. V was clipped by 0 bases and J by 6 bases, with 9 bases between them. The CDR3 runs to 14 residues.

This clonotype has ten or more counts. The library was built for alpha chains, so this beta chain is an off-target read and its size means little. The chain uses TRBV28 and TRBJ2-7; D unresolved. This CDR3 is built from 11 residues. In germline, CDR1 is MDHEN, CDR2 SYDVKM. V was cut by 3 bases and J by 3 bases, with 3 bases left in between. CDR3 sequence: CASSFLYEQYF. In nucleotides, the CDR3 is TGTGCCAGCAGTTTTCTCTACGAGCAGTACTTC.

This clonotype was observed at least ten times. In a library made to pick up alpha chains, this beta chain is a stray read with a size that means little. CDR3 sequence: CATSDPGGPGNQPQHF. DNA of the CDR3: TGTGCCACCAGTGATCCCGGGGGGCCGGGCAATCAGCCCCAGCATTTT. The rearrangement links TRBV24-1 to TRBJ1-5, with D possibly being TRBD1 (6 bases). V lost 3 bases, J lost 2 bases, and 13 bases lay in between. CDR1 and CDR2 (germline): KGHDR, SFDVKD. The CDR3 has 16 amino acids.

The sample holds many counts of this clonotype. Little can be read into the size of this beta chain, an off-target read in a library designed for alpha chains. The rearrangement joins TRBV29-1 to TRBJ2-7; unclear D gene. CDR1 is SQVTM, CDR2 ANQGSEA, per germline. The CDR3 is 11 amino acids. V lost 0 bases and J 4 bases, leaving 4 bases between the germline ends. The CDR3 bases are TGCAGCGTTGAAGAAATGTACGAGCAGTACTTC. This sequence encodes CSVEEMYEQYF.